The 30 T cell receptor beta chains listed next were all sequenced from one sample in a study of T-cell reconstitution after alpha-beta-depleted transplantation in children. Unique molecular identifiers were incorporated into the prepared TCRbeta library. TCRdb reprocessed the PCR reads with MiXCR, giving one entry per CDR3 protein. The profile covers 780,000 or so distinct CDR3 sequences, with roughly 15% appearing a single time and roughly 5% taken by the ten largest. The sequencing used PBMCs, mostly from graft donor cells, collected 360 days after TCRalphabeta/CD19-depleted stem cell transplant. These receptors all stem from a male patient younger than 18 who had a stem cell transplant for acute lymphoblastic leukemia, so the T cells may come from the graft donor.

This clonotype was counted at least ten times. This chain connects TRBV6-5 to TRBJ2-7; 10 nucleotides line up with TRBD2. This CDR3 contains 15 residues. The J segment lost 4 bases and the V segment lost 2 bases, leaving 5 bases of the junction unmatched. The germline V gene has CDR1 MNHEY and CDR2 SVGAGI. The CDR3 protein is CASSYPSGSGYEQYF. CDR3 bases: TGTGCCAGCAGTTACCCTAGCGGGAGTGGTTACGAGCAGTACTTC.

The chain is built from TRBV11-2 and TRBJ2-5, with D perhaps matching TRBD1 (7 bases). This CDR3 contains 16 residues. Trimming stripped 5 bases from V and 2 bases from J, with 18 bases between. Germline CDR1 reads SGHAT; CDR2 reads FQNNGV. The CDR3 DNA follows: TGTGCCAGCAGCCCCGCGACAGGGAGGTTTCAAGAGACCCAGTACTTC. It translates to CASSPATGRFQETQYF.

The rearrangement joins TRBV4-1 to TRBJ2-7, with 11 bases aligning to TRBD2. Germline CDR1 is MGHRA and CDR2 is YSYEKL. J was trimmed by 5 bases and V by 4 bases; bases with no gene match: 7. There are 15 residues in the CDR3. CDR3 sequence: CASSPQPGLADEQYF. CDR3 coding DNA: TGCGCCAGCAGCCCTCAACCGGGACTAGCGGACGAGCAGTACTTC.

CDR3 bases: TGCGCCAGCAGCTTGGCACTAGCGGGAGACGAGCAGTACTTC. Encoded protein: CASSLALAGDEQYF. V gene TRBV5-1 combines with J gene TRBJ2-7; 11 bases match TRBD2. CDR3 length: 14 residues. The J segment lost 5 bases and the V segment lost 0 bases, leaving 1 base of the junction unmatched. Germline V CDR1 and CDR2: SGHRS, YFSETQ.

The chain joins TRBV30 to TRBJ2-1; D possibly corresponds to TRBD2 (6 bases). The CDR3 contains 14 residues. V was trimmed by 4 bases and J by 2 bases, leaving 12 bases between them. Germline V CDR1 and CDR2: GTSNPN, SVGIG (reference sequence). The CDR3 coding sequence is TGTGCCTGGATGGGACTTAGCCCCTACAATGAGCAGTTCTTC. Translation: CAWMGLSPYNEQFF.

This clonotype was picked up many times. The chain combines TRBV7-9 with TRBJ2-2; D gene ambiguous. The V end lost 5 bases, the J end lost 7 bases, and 5 bases lay between the germline ends. This CDR3 has 11 residues. CDR1 and CDR2 from the germline V gene are SEHNR and FQNEAQ (reference sequence). The CDR3 sequence is CASSNSGELFF. DNA of the CDR3: TGTGCCAGCAGCAATAGCGGGGAGCTGTTTTTT.

This clonotype has only a few counts. V usage is TRBV7-2 and J usage is TRBJ2-2, with no clear D. The CDR3 runs 17 residues. Germline V gene lookup returns CDR1 SGHTA and CDR2 FQGNSA. Trimming stripped 0 bases from V and 4 bases from J, with 15 bases between. CDR3 nucleotide sequence: TGTGCCAGCAGCTTAGCGGGTCGGGCTATATTCACCGGGGAGCTGTTTTTT. Residues: CASSLAGRAIFTGELFF.

This clonotype was seen only a few times. V and J are TRBV7-8 and TRBJ2-2; a weak D match, TRBD2 (6 bases). Per the germline V gene, CDR1 is SGHVS and CDR2 is FQNEAQ. V was trimmed by 5 bases and J by 10 bases, leaving 23 bases between them. CDR3 length equals 16 residues. The CDR3 here is CASSPWGTSGWVELFF. The CDR3 DNA sequence: TGTGCCAGCAGCCCCTGGGGGACTTCTGGATGGGTGGAGCTGTTTTTT.

In its sample, this clonotype was seen many times. The chain has TRBV12-3 or TRBV12-4 and TRBJ2-5, with 14 bases that match TRBD2. The junction had 15 bases not matched to a gene; V was cut back by 7 bases and J by 5 bases. The CDR3 covers 18 residues. The CDR3 bases are TGTGCCAGCACCCCCCAACCGGGACTAGCGGGAGCGGGGGAGACCCAGTACTTC. It specifies CASTPQPGLAGAGETQYF.

This clonotype was counted a few times. The V and J genes are TRBV7-2 and TRBJ2-2; the D gene is possibly TRBD2 (6 bases). Per germline, CDR1 SGHTA and CDR2 FQGNSA. V was clipped by 5 bases and J by 0 bases, with 10 bases between them. CDR3 length: 15 residues. The CDR3 DNA reads TGTGCCAGCAGCAGACGGGAGACGAACACCGGGGAGCTGTTTTTT. Protein product: CASSRRETNTGELFF.

The chain recombines TRBV6-1 with TRBJ2-5; 10 bases match TRBD2. Germline CDR1 is MNHNS and CDR2 is SASEGT. The CDR3 length is 16 residues. The V and J ends lost 6 bases and 2 bases, in that order; junction bases with no gene match: 9. In nucleotides, the CDR3 is TGTGCCAGCAGAGCCCGTAGCGGGAGGCCGCAAGAGACCCAGTACTTC. Its translation: CASRARSGRPQETQYF.

This rearrangement joins TRBV5-1 to TRBJ2-7, with 7 bases aligning to TRBD1. CDR1 SGHRS and CDR2 YFSETQ come from the germline V gene. The CDR3 sequence is 18 residues long. The V segment lost 2 bases and the J segment 3 bases; nucleotides outside the gene matches: 17. The DNA of the CDR3 is TGCGCCAGCAGCTTACAGATTAGACAGGGATTCACGGTCTACGAGCAGTACTTC. Translated: CASSLQIRQGFTVYEQYF.

The table lists this clonotype with a few counts. This chain connects TRBV3-1 to TRBJ1-1; D gene ambiguous. CDR1 is LGHDT and CDR2 is YNNKEL in the germline V gene (reference sequence). Between the trimmed V and J ends, which lost 5 bases and 0 bases, there was a span of 13 bases. The CDR3 spans 15 residues. The CDR3 protein is CASSLYPVVNTEAFF. CDR3 in DNA: TGTGCCAGCAGCTTATACCCAGTGGTGAACACTGAAGCTTTCTTT.

This chain links TRBV18 with TRBJ2-5, with TRBD1 as a possible D gene (5 bases). Trimming stripped 4 bases from V and 2 bases from J, with 11 bases between. The germline V gene encodes CDR1 KGHSH and CDR2 LQKENI. The CDR3 extends over 14 amino acids. The CDR3 protein is CASSRQRPQETQYF. CDR3 DNA sequence: TGTGCCAGCTCACGACAGAGACCACAAGAGACCCAGTACTTC.

The sample holds many counts of this clonotype. The rearrangement links TRBV20-1 to TRBJ1-2; 9 bases match TRBD1. The germline V gene encodes CDR1 DFQATT and CDR2 SNEGSKA (reference sequence). Losses at the gene ends were 2 bases for V and 12 bases for J; bases not matched to a gene: 7. The CDR3 sequence is 12 residues long. For the CDR3, the DNA is TGCAGTGCTAGACTCCCTAACAGGGGGCACACCTTC. Its translation: CSARLPNRGHTF.

This clonotype turned up a few times. The chain combines TRBV11-2 with TRBJ2-3, with D perhaps matching TRBD1 (5 bases). V dropped 5 bases and J dropped 2 bases, with 11 bases sitting between them. The CDR3 extends over 14 amino acids. Germline loops: CDR1 SGHAT, CDR2 FQNNGV. CDR3 sequence reads: CASSPWGDTDTQYF. For the CDR3, the DNA is TGTGCCAGCAGCCCCTGGGGCGACACAGATACGCAGTATTTT.

The J gene is TRBJ2-1, the V gene TRBV7-9; 7 bases are a match to TRBD2. Germline CDR1 SEHNR, CDR2 FQNEAQ (reference sequence). The CDR3 is 15 amino acids. J was trimmed by 3 bases and V by 6 bases; bases with no gene match: 8. The CDR3, as DNA: TGTGCCAGCAGATCCCCGGGACTAAGCTACAATGAGCAGTTCTTC. Encoded protein: CASRSPGLSYNEQFF. Looking up the rest from reference TRBV7-9 and TRBJ2-1 gives the full variable domain: DTGVSQNPRHKITKRGQNVTFRCDPISEHNRLYWYRQTLGQGPEFLTYFQNEAQLEKSRLLSDRFSAERPKGSFSTLEIQRTEQGDSAMYLCASRSPGLSYNEQFFGPGTRLTVL.

The CDR3 region is CASSWSGQGQLKQYF. CDR3 coding DNA: TGTGCCAGCAGTTGGTCGGGACAGGGGCAGTTGAAGCAGTACTTC. This sequence joins TRBV6-5 and TRBJ2-7, with TRBD1 matching 10 bases. V lost 4 bases, J lost 8 bases, and 11 bases stayed unmatched. Germline V CDR1 and CDR2: MNHEY, SVGAGI. This CDR3 region has 15 residues.

Many counts were recorded for this clonotype. The rearrangement links TRBV29-1 to TRBJ1-4; D call uncertain. The CDR3 is made up of 13 amino acids. V was trimmed by 2 bases and J by 13 bases, leaving 17 bases between them. Germline loops: CDR1 SQVTM, CDR2 ANQGSEA. The DNA of the CDR3 is TGCAGCGTTGAAAAAGGACCTGCAGGAGTACTGTTTTTT. Translation gives CSVEKGPAGVLFF.

This clonotype was picked up a small number of times. The chain links TRBV3-1 to TRBJ1-1; D gene ambiguous. CDR1 and CDR2 from the germline V gene are LGHDT and YNNKEL (reference sequence). Trimming left V 6 bases short and J 10 bases short, with 18 bases between. This CDR3 comprises 13 residues. The CDR3 region is CASRRGSSTGAFF. The CDR3 DNA sequence: TGTGCCAGCAGAAGAGGGTCCTCGACCGGAGCTTTCTTT.

This clonotype has ten or more counts. The rearrangement uses TRBV29-1 and TRBJ2-1; D gene unclear. This CDR3 contains 15 residues. Germline lookup yields CDR1 SQVTM and CDR2 ANQGSEA. V lost 7 bases, J lost 0 bases, and 16 bases lay in between. CDR3 in DNA: TGCAGCGCCCCGGCAGCCCTACACTCCTACAATGAGCAGTTCTTC. Translation gives CSAPAALHSYNEQFF.

Ten or more counts support this clonotype. The V gene is TRBV6-5, the J gene TRBJ2-7, with a tentative D call TRBD1 (7 bases). CDR3 length: 15 amino acids. The germline V gene has CDR1 MNHEY and CDR2 SVGAGI. V lost 4 bases and J 2 bases, leaving 15 bases between the germline ends. CDR3 DNA: TGTGCCAGCAGTTTCGGAGGGGGCTTTACCTACGAGCAGTACTTC. Amino acids: CASSFGGGFTYEQYF.

This clonotype was picked up a small number of times. The chain employs TRBV29-1 and TRBJ2-1, with TRBD2 as a possible D gene (6 bases). The V and J ends lost 6 bases and 10 bases respectively, with 10 bases between them. The CDR3 runs 10 residues. Germline loops: CDR1 SQVTM, CDR2 ANQGSEA. The DNA for the CDR3 is TGCAGCGTCGGGGACTCCGAGCAGTTCTTC. This sequence encodes CSVGDSEQFF.

The chain carries TRBV12-3 or TRBV12-4 and TRBJ2-3; weak D call: TRBD2 (6 bases). CDR3 size: 13 residues. With 8 bases removed from V and 3 bases from J, the gap between germline ends came to 12 bases. The CDR3 spells CASVSGSTDTQYF. The CDR3 coding sequence is TGTGCCAGCGTCTCCGGGAGTACAGATACGCAGTATTTT.

The chain uses TRBV7-8 and TRBJ2-5, with D possibly matching TRBD2 (6 bases). CDR3 length: 16 amino acids. Deletions cut 5 bases from V and 2 bases from J, with 18 bases between. The V gene's germline CDR1 is SGHVS and CDR2 FQNEAQ. CDR3 loop: CASSTGGLEQQETQYF. The DNA of the CDR3 is TGTGCCAGCAGCACTGGGGGGTTGGAACAACAAGAGACCCAGTACTTC. Looking up the rest from reference TRBV7-8 and TRBJ2-5 gives the full variable domain: GAGVSQSPRYKVAKRGQDVALRCDPISGHVSLFWYQQALGQGPEFLTYFQNEAQLDKSGLPSDRFFAERPEGSVSTLKIQRTQQEDSAVYLCASSTGGLEQQETQYFGPGTRLLVL.

The chain's CDR3 is CSVPTGSSYNEQFF. Here the CDR3 DNA reads TGCAGCGTTCCTACAGGGAGCTCCTACAATGAGCAGTTCTTC. V usage is TRBV29-1 and J usage is TRBJ2-1; D is possibly TRBD1 (6 bases). V gave up 5 bases and J gave up 0 bases, with 11 bases separating them. This CDR3 is 14 amino acids long. Germline CDR1 is SQVTM and CDR2 is ANQGSEA.

This clonotype has only a few counts. This chain links TRBV29-1 with TRBJ2-7; a possible D gene is TRBD2 (6 bases). In germline, CDR1 is SQVTM, CDR2 ANQGSEA. This CDR3 spans 15 amino acids. V was shortened by 2 bases and J by 1 base, with 15 bases between the two germline ends. The CDR3 nucleotides read TGCAGCGTTGAATGGGCGGGGAGCGGATCCTACGAGCAGTACTTC. This gives the protein CSVEWAGSGSYEQYF.

This clonotype was counted a few times. The chain couples TRBV7-8 to TRBJ1-1; TRBD1 matches 8 bases. Germline assignment: CDR1 SGHVS and CDR2 FQNEAQ. Unmatched junction bases numbered 3, after V lost 3 bases and J lost 6 bases. The CDR3 is 13 residues long. This CDR3 reads CASSFSTGAEAFF. For the CDR3, the DNA is TGTGCCAGCAGCTTTTCGACAGGGGCTGAAGCTTTCTTT.

This clonotype was seen ten or more times. The rearrangement links TRBV10-3 to TRBJ2-1; D might be TRBD2 (7 bases). Trimming pared 5 bases from V and 7 bases from J, leaving 15 bases between. The CDR3 sequence is 14 residues long. The germline CDR1 and CDR2 sequences are ENHRY and SYGVKD. The CDR3 here is CAISREGGMNEQFF. DNA of the CDR3: TGTGCCATCAGTAGGGAGGGGGGTATGAATGAGCAGTTCTTC.

The chain combines TRBV4-2 with TRBJ2-3; 7 nucleotides align to TRBD1. The J segment lost 2 bases and the V segment lost 2 bases, leaving 10 bases of the junction unmatched. The CDR3 runs 17 residues. Per germline, CDR1 LGHNA and CDR2 YNFKEQ. The CDR3 DNA reads as TGTGCCAGCAGCCAACAACAGGGGATGTTGGCCACAGATACGCAGTATTTT. Its protein is CASSQQQGMLATDTQYF.